This is a list of T cell receptor beta chains from one sample in a study of shared clonotypes between healthy human individuals. Using immunoSEQ multiplex PCR, the repertoire was profiled, and TCRdb retains in-frame clones only, with some absent. The profile shows about 2.4 million clones, 93% of them singletons. Sequenced: naive CD4+ T cells from PBMCs. These receptors were collected from a man younger than 35 in good health. Some clones in this sample may be carry-over from other donors' samples. CDR3s include the opening cysteine and the closing phenylalanine or tryptophan. Each record gives: V gene, D gene, clone size, J gene, CDR3 DNA, CDR3 protein. The D gene is left open where the match is weak. The listing skips clone size in some rows; elsewhere it reads once, few, many or a size class.

V: TRBV14; D: TRBD1; size: .; J: TRBJ1-1; DNA: TGTGCCAGCAGCCGGACGACAGGGCAGTTAGGCACTGAAGCTTTCTTT; CDR3: CASSRTTGQLGTEAFF
V: TRBV19; D: TRBD1; size: .; J: TRBJ1-5; DNA: TGTGCCAGTACCAGGGGGAGTCAGCCCCAGCATTTT; CDR3: CASTRGSQPQHF
V: TRBV29-1; D: TRBD1; size: .; J: TRBJ2-7; DNA: TGCAGCGCTTGGGACAGCAAGGTTTACGAGCAGTACTTC; CDR3: CSAWDSKVYEQYF
V: TRBV15; D: .; size: .; J: TRBJ1-5; DNA: TGTGCCACCAGCAGGGGGCCGATCCTGCCCCAGCATTTT; CDR3: CATSRGPILPQHF
V: TRBV28; D: TRBD1; size: .; J: TRBJ1-5; DNA: TGTGCCAGCAGCGCCGCAGGGGGCCATCAGCCCCAGCATTTT; CDR3: CASSAAGGHQPQHF
V: TRBV28; D: .; size: .; J: TRBJ2-3; DNA: TGTGCCAGCAGACGTACAGATACGCAGTATTTT; CDR3: CASRRTDTQYF
V: TRBV6-1; D: .; size: .; J: TRBJ2-5; DNA: TGTGCCAGCAGTGAAGCTCGCGGGGCCCAGACCCAGTACTTC; CDR3: CASSEARGAQTQYF
V: TRBV29-1; D: .; size: .; J: TRBJ2-7; DNA: TGCAGCGTTGTCAGGGACCACGAGCAGTACTTC; CDR3: CSVVRDHEQYF
V: TRBV19; D: .; size: .; J: TRBJ1-4; DNA: TGTGCCAGTAGTAAAAATGAAAAACTGTTTTTT; CDR3: CASSKNEKLFF
V: TRBV7-8; D: TRBD1; size: .; J: TRBJ1-2; DNA: TGTGCCAGCAGCCCCCGACAGGGCACCCTCTATGGCTACACCTTC; CDR3: CASSPRQGTLYGYTF
V: TRBV5-1; D: .; size: .; J: TRBJ1-1; DNA: TGCGCCAGCAGCTCACAGGGAGACGTGAACACTGAAGCTTTCTTT; CDR3: CASSSQGDVNTEAFF
V: TRBV5-8; D: TRBD1; size: .; J: TRBJ1-2; DNA: TGTGCCAGCAGCCCAGCCAAGACAGGGGTTCCGAGAGGCTACACCTTC; CDR3: CASSPAKTGVPRGYTF
V: TRBV28; D: .; size: .; J: TRBJ1-2; DNA: TGTGCCAGCAGTTTGGACGGAAGGAGCTATGGCTACACCTTC; CDR3: CASSLDGRSYGYTF
V: TRBV5-6; D: TRBD2; size: .; J: TRBJ2-5; DNA: TGTGCCAGCAGCCCCGGGACTAGCGTGGAAGAGACCCAGTACTTC; CDR3: CASSPGTSVEETQYF
V: TRBV7-6; D: .; size: .; J: TRBJ2-3; DNA: TGTGCCAGCAGAGAGAGGACAGGCACAGATACGCAGTATTTT; CDR3: CASRERTGTDTQYF
V: TRBV5-1; D: .; size: .; J: TRBJ1-4; DNA: TGCGCCAGCAGCTTGCGAGGAAATGAAAAACTGTTTTTT; CDR3: CASSLRGNEKLFF
V: TRBV11-3; D: .; size: .; J: TRBJ1-1; DNA: TGTGCCAGCAGCTTAGAATCCCGAGGAGAGGCTTTCTTT; CDR3: CASSLESRGEAFF
V: TRBV5-1; D: .; size: .; J: TRBJ1-1; DNA: TGCGCCAGCAGCTTAGTAGCAACTGCAGGGGCTGAAGCTTTCTTT; CDR3: CASSLVATAGAEAFF
V: TRBV2; D: .; size: .; J: TRBJ1-4; DNA: TGTGCCAGCAGGCGGACCCCTCCTAGTGAAAAACTGTTTTTT; CDR3: CASRRTPPSEKLFF
V: TRBV6-1; D: TRBD2; size: once; J: TRBJ2-7; DNA: TGTGCCAGCAGTGCGTCGGGGGGGAGGGCAGGGGAGCAGTACTTC; CDR3: CASSASGGRAGEQYF
V: TRBV5-1; D: .; size: .; J: TRBJ2-7; DNA: TGCGCCAGCAGCCCCCCTGGGATTCGGGCTGAGCAGTACTTC; CDR3: CASSPPGIRAEQYF
V: TRBV7-2; D: TRBD2; size: .; J: TRBJ2-7; DNA: TGTGCCAGCAGCTTACTGGGACTAGACTACGAGCAGTACTTC; CDR3: CASSLLGLDYEQYF
V: TRBV15; D: TRBD1; size: .; J: TRBJ1-2; DNA: TGTGCCACCAGCAGAGATCAGGGGGGCTATGGCTACACCTTC; CDR3: CATSRDQGGYGYTF
V: TRBV18; D: .; size: .; J: TRBJ2-6; DNA: TGTGCCAGCTCACCCGGGGGTACGGTTGGGGCCAACGTCCTGACTTTC; CDR3: CASSPGGTVGANVLTF
V: TRBV19; D: .; size: .; J: TRBJ1-4; DNA: TGTGCCACCGGGGACGTCGGGAGGGGCGAAAAACTGTTTTTT; CDR3: CATGDVGRGEKLFF
V: TRBV28; D: .; size: .; J: TRBJ2-3; DNA: TGTGCCAGCAGTTTGGGTAGCACAGATACGCAGTATTTT; CDR3: CASSLGSTDTQYF
V: TRBV19; D: .; size: .; J: TRBJ1-5; DNA: TGTGCCAGTAGTATTAGGCCTGGGGGCAATCAGCCCCAGCATTTT; CDR3: CASSIRPGGNQPQHF
V: TRBV9; D: .; size: .; J: TRBJ2-2; DNA: TGTGCCAGCAGCGGCGGGACTCCGAACACCGGGGAGCTGTTTTTT; CDR3: CASSGGTPNTGELFF
V: TRBV11-3; D: .; size: .; J: TRBJ1-1; DNA: TGTGCCAGCAGCTTAAACAATGGTGAAGCTTTCTTT; CDR3: CASSLNNGEAFF
V: TRBV14; D: TRBD1; size: .; J: TRBJ2-6; DNA: TGTGCCAGCAGCCGCGGAACAGGGGGAAGGAGGGCCAACGTCCTGACTTTC; CDR3: CASSRGTGGRRANVLTF
V: TRBV7-2; D: .; size: .; J: TRBJ2-3; DNA: TGTGCCAGCAGCTTATGGGACTTTACAGATACGCAGTATTTT; CDR3: CASSLWDFTDTQYF
V: TRBV19; D: .; size: .; J: TRBJ2-6; DNA: TGTGCCAGTACCACGTGGGACCCAGCAGGGGCCAACGTCCTGACTTTC; CDR3: CASTTWDPAGANVLTF
V: TRBV7-2; D: .; size: .; J: TRBJ1-2; DNA: TGTGCCAGCAGCAAAGAACCAGGGACCTCTGGCTACACCTTC; CDR3: CASSKEPGTSGYTF
V: TRBV5-1; D: .; size: .; J: TRBJ2-4; DNA: TGCGCCAGCAGCTTGGGGGCGGGCGGCCAAAACATTCAGTACTTC; CDR3: CASSLGAGGQNIQYF
V: TRBV18; D: TRBD1; size: .; J: TRBJ2-7; DNA: TGTGCCAGCTCACCGGGGACAGGGGGTTACTACGAGCAGTACTTC; CDR3: CASSPGTGGYYEQYF
V: TRBV28; D: .; size: once; J: TRBJ2-7; DNA: TGTGCCAGCACCACCCCCGCTAGTGCAGCCTACGAGCAGTACTTC; CDR3: CASTTPASAAYEQYF
V: TRBV4-3; D: TRBD2; size: .; J: TRBJ2-7; DNA: TGCGCCAGCAGCCAGGAATTCCGGATGACTAGCGGGAGGCACGAGCAGTACTTC; CDR3: CASSQEFRMTSGRHEQYF
V: TRBV27; D: .; size: few; J: TRBJ1-5; DNA: TGTGCCAGCAGTTTAGGTCGGGTATGGGAGCCCCAGCATTTT; CDR3: CASSLGRVWEPQHF
V: TRBV29-1; D: .; size: .; J: TRBJ2-5; DNA: TGCAGCGTTGAAAGGGTTCGCCGAGAGACCCAGTACTTC; CDR3: CSVERVRRETQYF
V: TRBV10-3; D: .; size: .; J: TRBJ1-5; DNA: TGTGCCATCAGTGGGGACCGGCTAGGGGATCAGCCCCAGCATTTT; CDR3: CAISGDRLGDQPQHF
V: TRBV28; D: TRBD1; size: .; J: TRBJ2-5; DNA: TGTGCCAGCAGTCCATCCGGGACAGGGGATTCAGAGACCCAGTACTTC; CDR3: CASSPSGTGDSETQYF
V: TRBV6-1; D: TRBD1; size: .; J: TRBJ1-3; DNA: TGTGCCAGCAGTGCAAAACCACAGGGGGTGATTGGAAACACCATATATTTT; CDR3: CASSAKPQGVIGNTIYF
V: TRBV5-1; D: TRBD2; size: .; J: TRBJ2-1; DNA: TGCGCCAGCAGCCCACTAGCGGGAGATAACAATGAGCAGTTCTTC; CDR3: CASSPLAGDNNEQFF
V: TRBV5-4; D: .; size: .; J: TRBJ2-7; DNA: TGTGCCAGCAGCTTACCTGCCAAGAGCTACGAGCAGTACTTC; CDR3: CASSLPAKSYEQYF
V: TRBV19; D: TRBD2; size: once; J: TRBJ2-4; DNA: TGTGCCAGTAGTGTCCTCGGGACTAGCGTTCCGGTTGTTCAGTACTTC; CDR3: CASSVLGTSVPVVQYF